This entry concerns a single TCR beta chain. TCRdb's table, derived via immunoSEQ multiplex PCR, lists solely in-frame clones and lacks some. Of about 56,000 clones in the sample, approximately 86% are singletons; the top ten hold around 3.8%. These data come from a study of OX40 agonist ivuxolimab in advanced cancers. Study context: Dose-escalation patients suffered from hepatocellular carcinoma, melanoma, renal cell or head and neck cancer. Age averaged around 58 years (range 23 to 79), and roughly 82% were male.

Exclusion of a patient followed from autoimmune disease history or systemic immunosuppression. Germline CDR1 LGHNT, CDR2 FRNRAP. Trimming took 7 bases from V and 0 from J, leaving 9 bases between them. The CDR3 consists of 13 residues. The sample consisted of CD4+ or CD8+ T cells sorted from blood, taken in a trial of the OX40 agonist ivuxolimab. The gene calls are TRBV12-5 and TRBJ1-1; D is unclear. This clonotype was sampled from an adult with an advanced solid tumor such as melanoma, head and neck, liver or kidney cancer. Here the CDR3 reads CASARGVNTEAFF. Written as DNA, the CDR3 is TGTGCTAGTGCACGTGGGGTGAACACTGAAGCTTTCTTT.